The following is a T cell receptor beta chain sequence with its context. This CDR3 has 14 amino acids. Germline-derived CDR1 and CDR2 are SGDLS and YYNGEE. The V end was cut by 0 bases, the J end by 3 bases, with 10 bases between. These data are taken from a study of blood T cell repertoires in COVID-19. Profiled with immunoSEQ multiplex PCR; TCRdb holds only in-frame clones, not every one. In the table there are 70,000 or so clones, approximately 83% of which are singletons. This TCR derives from an older woman with acute or convalescent COVID-19. Input material: peripheral blood. V and J are TRBV9 and TRBJ2-7, with D perhaps TRBD2 (6 bases). The CDR3 here is CASSVGGVYYEQYF. DNA of the CDR3: TGTGCCAGCAGCGTAGGCGGGGTCTACTACGAGCAGTACTTC.